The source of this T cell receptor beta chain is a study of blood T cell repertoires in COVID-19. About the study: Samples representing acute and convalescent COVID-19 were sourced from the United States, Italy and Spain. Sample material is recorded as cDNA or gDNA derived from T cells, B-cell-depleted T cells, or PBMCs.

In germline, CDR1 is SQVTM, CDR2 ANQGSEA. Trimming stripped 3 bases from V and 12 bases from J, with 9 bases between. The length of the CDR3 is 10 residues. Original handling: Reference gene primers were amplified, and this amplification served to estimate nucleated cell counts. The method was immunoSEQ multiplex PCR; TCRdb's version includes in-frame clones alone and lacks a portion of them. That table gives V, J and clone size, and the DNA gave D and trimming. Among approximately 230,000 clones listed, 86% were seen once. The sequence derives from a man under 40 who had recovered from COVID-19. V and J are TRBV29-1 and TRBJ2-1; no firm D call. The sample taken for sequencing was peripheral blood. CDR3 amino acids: CSVDLPRQFF. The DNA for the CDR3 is TGCAGCGTTGATCTACCCCGGCAGTTCTTC.